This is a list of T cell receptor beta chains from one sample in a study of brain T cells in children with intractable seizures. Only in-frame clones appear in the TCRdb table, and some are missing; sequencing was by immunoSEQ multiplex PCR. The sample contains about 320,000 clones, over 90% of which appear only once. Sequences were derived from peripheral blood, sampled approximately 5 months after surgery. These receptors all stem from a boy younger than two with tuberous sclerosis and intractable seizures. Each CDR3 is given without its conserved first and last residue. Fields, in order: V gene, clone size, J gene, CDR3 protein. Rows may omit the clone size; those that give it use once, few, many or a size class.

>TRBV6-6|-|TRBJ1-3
ASTSGSGNTIY
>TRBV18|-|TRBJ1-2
ASSPLRDRDGYT
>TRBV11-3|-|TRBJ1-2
ASSLKWGLVNYGYT
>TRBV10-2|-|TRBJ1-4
ASSDRSGKLF
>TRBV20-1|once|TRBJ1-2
SARGDYGYT
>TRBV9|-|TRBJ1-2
ASSAPEGSGRLGYGYT
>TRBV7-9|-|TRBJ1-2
ASSSFRQGVYGYT
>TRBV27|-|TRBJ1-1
ASFRDRLEDTEAF
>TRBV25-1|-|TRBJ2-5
ASSDLTRPQVETQY
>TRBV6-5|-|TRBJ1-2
ASSYNRVSGYT
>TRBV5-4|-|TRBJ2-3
ASSLGWSSFTDTQY
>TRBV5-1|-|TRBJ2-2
ASIISGELF
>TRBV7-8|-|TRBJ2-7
ASSLGLGLNEQY
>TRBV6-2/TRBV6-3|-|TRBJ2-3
ASSYPGLAGDDTSTDTQY
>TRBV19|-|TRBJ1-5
ASIGLGDPNQPQH
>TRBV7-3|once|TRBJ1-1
ASSWDSGREAF
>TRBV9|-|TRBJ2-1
ASSVDPGPYNEQF
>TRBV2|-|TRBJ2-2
ASSEAQTVGEGTGELF
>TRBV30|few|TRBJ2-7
AWSVRTGEQY
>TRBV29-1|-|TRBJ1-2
SVEGNVFLGQGIYGYT
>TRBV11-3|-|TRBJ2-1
ASSPGLAGSSYNEQF